The clone carrying this T cell receptor (beta chain) was seen once. Its target is unknown. Libraries were prepared by immunoSEQ multiplex PCR; TCRdb keeps only in-frame clonotypes and omits some of them. The table shows some 35,000 clones, with over 75% occurring only once. This specimen comes from a study of PD-1 blockade in classical Hodgkin lymphoma. CDR1 is MNHEY, CDR2 SVGAGI, per germline. V lost 6 bases to trimming and J lost 7 bases, with 18 bases between them. CDR3 length equals 14 residues. Study results and limitations: CD4+ TCR diversity, unlike CD8+, climbed significantly by C4D1.

Each patient's relapse followed autologous stem cell transplantation, and brentuximab vedotin exposure varied. Purified CD4+ T cells were obtained from thawed PBMCs through magnetic negative selection. The J gene is TRBJ2-5, the V gene TRBV6-5, with D maybe TRBD1 (5 bases). The TCR sequence derives from a human donor with classical Hodgkin lymphoma. This material consisted of CD4+ T cells from blood, taken at baseline. The CDR3 DNA sequence: TGTGCCAGCAGCCCCTTCACAGGTCCAGGGACCCAGTACTTC. It is translated as CASSPFTGPGTQYF.